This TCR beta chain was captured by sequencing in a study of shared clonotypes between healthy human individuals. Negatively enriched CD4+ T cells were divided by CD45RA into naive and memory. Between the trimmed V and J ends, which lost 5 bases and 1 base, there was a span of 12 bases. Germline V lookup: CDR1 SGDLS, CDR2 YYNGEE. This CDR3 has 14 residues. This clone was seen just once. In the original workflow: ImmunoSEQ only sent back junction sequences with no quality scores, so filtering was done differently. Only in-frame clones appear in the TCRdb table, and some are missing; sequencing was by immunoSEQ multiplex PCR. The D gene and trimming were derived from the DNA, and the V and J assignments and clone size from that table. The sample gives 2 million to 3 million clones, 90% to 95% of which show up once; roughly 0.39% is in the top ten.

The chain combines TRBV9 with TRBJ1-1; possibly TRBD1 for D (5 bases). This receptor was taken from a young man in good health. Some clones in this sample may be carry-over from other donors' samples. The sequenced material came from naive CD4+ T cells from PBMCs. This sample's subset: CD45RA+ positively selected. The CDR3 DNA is TGTGCCAGCAGTCCCTCCGGGGCGAACACTGAAGCTTTCTTT. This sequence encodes CASSPSGANTEAFF. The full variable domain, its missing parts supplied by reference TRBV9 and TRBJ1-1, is DSGVTQTPKHLITATGQRVTLRCSPRSGDLSVYWYQQSLDQGLQFLIQYYNGEERAKGNILERFSAQQFPDLHSELNLSSLELGDSALYFCASSPSGANTEAFFGQGTRLTVV.